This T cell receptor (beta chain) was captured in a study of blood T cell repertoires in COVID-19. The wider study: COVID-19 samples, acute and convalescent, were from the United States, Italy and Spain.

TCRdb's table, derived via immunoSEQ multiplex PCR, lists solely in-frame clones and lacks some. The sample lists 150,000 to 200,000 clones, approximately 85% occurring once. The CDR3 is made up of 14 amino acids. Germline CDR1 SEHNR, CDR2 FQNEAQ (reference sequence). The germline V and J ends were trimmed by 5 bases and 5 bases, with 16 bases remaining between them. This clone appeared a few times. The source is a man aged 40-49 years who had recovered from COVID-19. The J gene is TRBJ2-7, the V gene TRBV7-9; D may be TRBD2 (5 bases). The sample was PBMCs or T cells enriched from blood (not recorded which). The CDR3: CASSPRGLTNEQYF. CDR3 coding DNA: TGTGCCAGCAGCCCCAGAGGGCTCACCAACGAGCAGTACTTC.